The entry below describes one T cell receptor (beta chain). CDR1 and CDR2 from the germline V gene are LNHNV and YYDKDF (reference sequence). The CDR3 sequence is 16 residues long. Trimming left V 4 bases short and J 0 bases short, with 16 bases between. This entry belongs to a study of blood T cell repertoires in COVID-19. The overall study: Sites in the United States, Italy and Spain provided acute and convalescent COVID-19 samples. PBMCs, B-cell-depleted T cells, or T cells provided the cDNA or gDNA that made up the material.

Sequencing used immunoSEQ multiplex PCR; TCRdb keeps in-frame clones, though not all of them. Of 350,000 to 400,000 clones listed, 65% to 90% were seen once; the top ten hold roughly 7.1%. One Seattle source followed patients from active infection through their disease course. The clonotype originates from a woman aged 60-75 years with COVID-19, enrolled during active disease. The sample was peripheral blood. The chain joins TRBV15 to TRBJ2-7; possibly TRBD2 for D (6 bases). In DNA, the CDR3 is TGTGCCACCAGCAAGCAAGGAGGGCCCAACTCCTACGAGCAGTACTTC. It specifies CATSKQGGPNSYEQYF.